This TCR beta chain was sequenced for a study of beta chain features in type 1 diabetes. The study, taken as a whole, reports: Any HLA effect on TCRB rearrangement was left unresolved by small sub-analyses. Insertions were fewer and deletions more numerous at VDJ junctions in type 1 diabetes patients. Shorter TCRB CDR3s, moderately but significantly so, marked every one of the four CD4+ subsets in Type 1 diabetes patients.

Sequenced material consisted of expressed TCRB transcripts (all of the isolated RNA was reverse transcribed). Libraries were prepared by immunoSEQ multiplex PCR; TCRdb keeps only in-frame clonotypes and omits some of them. The data show under 350,000 clones, 13% to 15% seen once. With respect to this clone: No antigen is known for it.

The germline V gene encodes CDR1 MDHEN and CDR2 SYDVKM. V lost 6 bases to trimming and J lost 2 bases; unmatched junction nucleotides: 10. CDR3 length: 17 residues. The single heparinised draw taken from each donor contained around 100 mL of blood on average. The chain links TRBV28 to TRBJ2-7, with 13 bases fitting TRBD2. The origin of this receptor is a man aged 25-40 years with type 1 diabetes. The material sequenced was naive CD4+ T cells from blood. In DNA form, the CDR3 reads TGTGCCAGCAGAATAGGGACTAGCGGGACCCTAACCTACGAGCAGTACTTC. It encodes CASRIGTSGTLTYEQYF.